The 10 T cell receptor beta chains below were found in one sample sequenced in a study of T cell clonotyping in hematopoietic cell transplantation. Here immunoSEQ multiplex PCR was the method, and the copy in TCRdb shows in-frame clones only, minus some. Of 70,000 or so clones listed, over 90% are singletons. The specimen was peripheral blood mononuclear cells. The origin of the receptors is a man between 45 and 60 years old in good health. Some clones in this sample may be carry-over from other donors' samples.

The chain carries TRBV28 and TRBJ2-1, with 9 bases fitting TRBD1. Germline trimming cut 8 bases from V and 0 bases from J; bases unmatched to any gene: 14. The CDR3 sequence is 18 residues long. CDR1 and CDR2 (germline): MDHEN, SYDVKM. CDR3 amino acids: CASADRQGVTSSYNEQFF. The CDR3 DNA reads TGTGCCAGCGCCGATAGACAGGGGGTCACGAGCTCCTACAATGAGCAGTTCTTC.

The V call is TRBV6-4, the J call TRBJ2-5; no reliable D call. Germline V CDR1 and CDR2: MRHNA, SNTAGT. The CDR3 sequence is 11 residues long. The V and J ends lost 0 bases and 5 bases respectively, with 1 base between them. CDR3 DNA sequence: TGTGCCAGCAGTGACTCGGAGACCCAGTACTTC. Protein: CASSDSETQYF.

This clone was recorded once. The V gene is TRBV9, the J gene TRBJ1-2, with 7 bases identical to TRBD1. Unmatched junction bases numbered 6, after V lost 2 bases and J lost 5 bases. Germline-derived CDR1 and CDR2 are SGDLS and YYNGEE. This CDR3 comprises 14 residues. CDR3 nucleotide sequence: TGTGCCAGCAGCGTCGACAGGGTAGGATATGGCTACACCTTC. Translation: CASSVDRVGYGYTF.

The table lists this clone with a count of one. The chain joins TRBV7-6 to TRBJ2-7; D perhaps matches TRBD2 (5 bases). The CDR3 spans 13 residues. Germline loops: CDR1 SGHVS, CDR2 FNYEAQ. V was pared by 4 bases and J by 4 bases, with 11 bases between. Here the CDR3 reads CASSSDGGYEQYF. DNA for the CDR3: TGTGCCAGCAGCTCGGACGGAGGTTACGAGCAGTACTTC.

The chain joins TRBV19 to TRBJ2-7, with TRBD1 identical over 9 bases. This CDR3 spans 15 amino acids. With V trimmed by 5 bases and J by 2 bases, 7 bases remained unmatched. The V gene's germline CDR1 is LNHDA and CDR2 SQIVND (reference sequence). CDR3 in amino acids: CASSPGTGIPYEQYF. CDR3 DNA: TGTGCCAGTAGTCCCGGGACAGGGATTCCCTACGAGCAGTACTTC.

The rearrangement joins TRBV10-3 to TRBJ2-7, with unresolved D. This CDR3 region has 15 residues. With 6 bases removed from V and 2 bases from J, the gap between germline ends came to 17 bases. Germline V CDR1 and CDR2: ENHRY, SYGVKD. The CDR3 nucleotides read TGTGCCATCAGGAGCGACTCCTTCGGAGCCTACGAGCAGTACTTC. Protein sequence: CAIRSDSFGAYEQYF.

V is TRBV18 and J is TRBJ1-2, with a possible D match to TRBD1 (5 bases). The CDR3 loop spans 15 amino acids. V lost 3 bases, J lost 2 bases, and 13 bases lay in between. The germline gives CDR1 KGHSH, CDR2 LQKENI. As DNA, the CDR3 is TGTGCCAGCTCACCGGGCGGGGAGGGGAACTATGGCTACACCTTC. Translating it yields CASSPGGEGNYGYTF.

This chain links TRBV2 with TRBJ2-7, with D perhaps being TRBD1 or TRBD2 (6 bases each). CDR3 size: 15 residues. The V end was cut by 10 bases, the J end by 1 base, with 20 bases between. CDR1 and CDR2 (germline): SNHLY, FYNNEI. The CDR3 DNA follows: TGTGCCATGCTGGTGGGGGGCAGGGGTTCCTACGAGCAGTACTTC. Amino acid sequence: CAMLVGGRGSYEQYF.

The chain is built from TRBV6-5 and TRBJ2-2; D gene uncertain. The length of the CDR3 is 16 residues. Trimming took off 2 bases at V and 1 base at J, with 11 bases between the two ends. The germline CDR1 and CDR2 sequences are MNHEY and SVGAGI. The CDR3 nucleotides are TGTGCCAGCAGTTACGCGACAAGCCTGAACACCGGGGAGCTGTTTTTT. It specifies CASSYATSLNTGELFF.

The gene calls are TRBV30 and TRBJ1-3, with D uncertain. Trimming shortened V by 2 bases and J by 3 bases, and 8 bases separated the two germline ends. The germline V gene encodes CDR1 GTSNPN and CDR2 SVGIG (reference sequence). This CDR3 has 13 residues. CDR3 DNA: TGTGCCTGGAGTTTCACACTTGGAAACACCATATATTTT. This gives the protein CAWSFTLGNTIYF.